This TCR beta chain was documented in a study of blood T cell repertoires in COVID-19. The CDR3 is 12 residues long. V shed 6 bases and J shed 4 bases, with 9 bases lying between them. The germline V gene has CDR1 MDHEN and CDR2 SYDVKM. Measured with immunoSEQ multiplex PCR; TCRdb has only the in-frame clones, and not every one. The data hold fewer than 200,000 clones, with 80% to 90% observed a single time. Sequenced material: PBMCs or T cells enriched from blood (not recorded which). The V gene is TRBV28, the J gene TRBJ1-2; no firm D call. This TCR came from a woman aged 50 to 60 in a cohort exposed to, infected with or recovered from COVID-19 (not recorded which). Written as DNA, the CDR3 is TGTGCCAGCAGGTCCAGAACCTATGGCTACACCTTC. Residues: CASRSRTYGYTF.